This T cell receptor (beta chain) was documented in a study of metastatic and nonmetastatic thyroid tumors. Germline CDR1 is LNHNV and CDR2 is YYDKDF (reference sequence). Trimming took off 1 base at V and 9 bases at J, with 7 bases between the two ends. The CDR3 loop spans 12 amino acids. No patient had received any treatment before thyroid surgery. This clone occurred a few times. Antigen specificity is unknown. A much larger clonotype is one base distant, so this may be a read error. The conserved phenylalanine or tryptophan is not found at the CDR3 terminus, so this likely reflects a read error. Authors' analysis steps: Using the CDR3 differences seen across clinicopathological groups, the authors built a distant-metastasis classifier for papillary thyroid cancer, which was meant to discriminate distant-metastatic patients. MiXCR re-clonotyped the PCR reads for TCRdb. The V and J calls and clone size are TCRdb's, not the authors'. Counted here are roughly 75,000 clones, around 12% occurring once; the ten biggest clones make up more than 7%.

Study outcomes and limitations: In blood and tumor, TCR beta diversity was reportedly significantly higher in malignant thyroid tumors than in benign nodules.

The TCR sequence derives from a female donor with papillary thyroid cancer or a benign thyroid nodule (not recorded which). Some clones in this sample may be carry-over from other donors' samples. The rearrangement joins TRBV15 to TRBJ1-5; D remains unclear. The sample consisted of tumor tissue. CDR3 region: CATSRVMAPQHI. The CDR3 DNA is TGTGCCACCAGCAGAGTTATGGCGCCCCAGCATATT.